This entry lists 20 T cell receptor beta chains sequenced from one sample in a study of shared clonotypes between healthy human individuals. Some clones are missing from TCRdb's copy, which holds only in-frame ones; the method was immunoSEQ multiplex PCR. The sample carries about 1 million clones, 65% to 75% recorded once. The sample consisted of memory CD4+ T cells sorted from blood. Specified subset: CD45RA-negative fraction. Receptor source: a man between 18 and 29 years old in good health.

The V and J genes are TRBV30 and TRBJ2-7, with D perhaps TRBD2 (6 bases). The germline gives CDR1 GTSNPN, CDR2 SVGIG (reference sequence). Trimming stripped 0 bases from V and 4 bases from J, with 22 bases between. The CDR3 is made up of 17 amino acids. The DNA for the CDR3 is TGTGCCTGGAGTGTACCAATTACGCCGGGGGATGGATACGAGCAGTACTTC. It specifies CAWSVPITPGDGYEQYF.

The rearrangement joins TRBV29-1 to TRBJ1-1; D ambiguous. CDR3 length: 12 residues. From germline, CDR1 is SQVTM and CDR2 ANQGSEA. Deletions cut 2 bases from V and 0 bases from J, with 4 bases between. CDR3 loop: CSVENMNTEAFF. The CDR3 DNA reads as TGCAGCGTTGAAAATATGAACACTGAAGCTTTCTTT.

This chain links TRBV30 with TRBJ1-2; 9 bases match TRBD1. The V gene end was trimmed by 2 bases and the J gene end by 7 bases; junction bases not matched to a gene: 5. CDR3 length: 13 amino acids. Germline loops: CDR1 GTSNPN, CDR2 SVGIG (reference sequence). Written as DNA, the CDR3 is TGTGCCTGGAGTCCCACAGGGGGCAGTGGCTACACCTTC. Its protein is CAWSPTGGSGYTF.

The chain recombines TRBV25-1 with TRBJ1-2; maybe TRBD1 (6 bases). V was shortened by 0 bases and J by 7 bases, with 15 bases between the two germline ends. There are 15 residues in the CDR3. Looked up from germline, CDR1 is MGHDK and CDR2 is SYGVNS. The CDR3 loop reads CASSEYSVTGFGYTF. The CDR3 nucleotides are TGTGCCAGCAGTGAATATAGTGTAACAGGGTTTGGCTACACCTTC.

This clone was detected once. V gene TRBV13 combines with J gene TRBJ2-7, with D tentatively TRBD1 (6 bases). Germline V gene sequence: CDR1 PRHDT, CDR2 FYEKMQ (reference sequence). Trimming removed 5 bases from V and 7 bases from J, with 9 bases in between. The CDR3 loop spans 11 amino acids. The CDR3 sequence is CASSITGEQYF. The CDR3 DNA reads as TGTGCCAGCAGCATTACAGGGGAGCAGTACTTC.

The chain is built from TRBV6-5 and TRBJ1-3; D gene uncertain. V was shortened by 6 bases and J by 3 bases, with 15 bases between the two germline ends. Germline V gene data show CDR1 as MNHEY and CDR2 as SVGAGI. CDR3 length: 15 residues. CDR3 loop: CASSKHRSIGNTIYF. DNA for the CDR3: TGTGCCAGCAGCAAACACCGGTCAATTGGAAACACCATATATTTT.

This clone was picked up a small number of times. The rearrangement links TRBV12-5 to TRBJ2-6, with D hard to call. The CDR3 sequence is 15 residues long. Germline V gene data show CDR1 as LGHNT and CDR2 as FRNRAP. The V and J ends lost 2 bases and 1 base respectively, with 6 bases between them. The CDR3 region has the DNA TGTGCTAGTGGTTTGCCGCAGTCTGGGGCCAACGTCCTGACTTTC. It is translated as CASGLPQSGANVLTF.

J is TRBJ2-7 and V is TRBV6-1; 7 bases align to TRBD1. J was trimmed by 4 bases and V by 6 bases; bases with no gene match: 12. This CDR3 is built from 15 residues. The germline gives CDR1 MNHNS, CDR2 SASEGT. For the CDR3, the DNA is TGTGCCAGCAGGCCAAGCCCGGGACAGCCTTACGAGCAGTACTTC. Protein sequence: CASRPSPGQPYEQYF.

This chain joins TRBV4-1 and TRBJ2-3; weak D call: TRBD2 (5 bases). From germline, CDR1 is MGHRA and CDR2 YSYEKL. There are 16 residues in the CDR3. V was shortened by 1 base and J by 3 bases, with 14 bases between the two germline ends. The CDR3 loop reads CASSQAPIPGTDTQYF. CDR3 DNA sequence: TGCGCCAGCAGCCAAGCCCCCATCCCGGGGACAGATACGCAGTATTTT.

For the CDR3, the DNA is TGTGCCAGCAGTGAAGGCGCGACGGCAGCGGGGCCCCAGCATTTT. It encodes CASSEGATAAGPQHF. The chain recombines TRBV25-1 with TRBJ1-5; no clear D gene. V lost 2 bases to trimming and J lost 9 bases, with 17 bases between them. The CDR3 runs 15 residues. Germline V gives CDR1 MGHDK, CDR2 SYGVNS.

This rearrangement joins TRBV5-1 to TRBJ2-2; tentative D call: TRBD1 (6 bases). CDR3 length: 15 amino acids. The V and J ends lost 5 bases and 7 bases respectively, with 18 bases between them. CDR1 and CDR2 from the germline V gene are SGHRS and YFSETQ. CDR3 nucleotide sequence: TGCGCCAGCAGTATTGAACAGGGAGCCCGCGGGGAGCTGTTTTTT. Its protein product is CASSIEQGARGELFF.

This rearrangement joins TRBV30 to TRBJ2-7; weak D call: TRBD2 (6 bases). The germline CDR1 and CDR2 sequences are GTSNPN and SVGIG (reference sequence). V was pared by 1 base and J by 7 bases, with 14 bases between. This CDR3 spans 13 amino acids. The CDR3 sequence is CAWSAASVGEQYF. As DNA, the CDR3 is TGTGCCTGGAGTGCGGCTAGCGTGGGGGAGCAGTACTTC.

J is TRBJ2-1 and V is TRBV27; 9 nucleotides match TRBD1. The CDR3 contains 15 residues. Germline CDR1 reads MNHEY; CDR2 reads SMNVEV (reference sequence). The J segment lost 6 bases and the V segment lost 3 bases, leaving 6 bases of the junction unmatched. CDR3 coding DNA: TGTGCCAGCAGTTTTACAGGGGGCTTTGGCAATGAGCAGTTCTTC. It translates to CASSFTGGFGNEQFF.

V is TRBV7-8 and J is TRBJ2-2, with 10 bases matching TRBD2. Looked up from germline, CDR1 is SGHVS and CDR2 is FQNEAQ. J gave up 6 bases and V 5 bases, and 12 bases lay outside the gene matches. This CDR3 region has 17 residues. The CDR3 here is CASSLGGTSGIPGELFF. CDR3 sequence (DNA): TGTGCCAGCAGCCTCGGGGGCACTAGCGGGATCCCCGGGGAGCTGTTTTTT.

This clone was recorded a few times. The V gene is TRBV30, the J gene TRBJ1-5, with D tentatively TRBD1 (6 bases). Trimming took 3 bases from V and 2 from J, leaving 11 bases between them. The CDR3 consists of 14 residues. In germline, CDR1 is GTSNPN, CDR2 SVGIG (reference sequence). DNA for the CDR3: TGTGCCTGGAGCAACGCAGGGGGCAATCAGCCCCAGCATTTT. Amino acids: CAWSNAGGNQPQHF.

V gene TRBV5-4 combines with J gene TRBJ2-3; TRBD1 aligns across 7 bases. The CDR3 contains 15 residues. The V segment lost 4 bases and the J segment 2 bases; nucleotides outside the gene matches: 7. Germline V gives CDR1 SGHNT, CDR2 YYREEE (reference sequence). CDR3 nucleotides: TGTGCCAGCAGCGCTCAGACAGGGAACACAGATACGCAGTATTTT. Protein: CASSAQTGNTDTQYF.

The rearrangement links TRBV28 to TRBJ2-7, with 7 bases fitting TRBD1. The CDR3 extends over 14 amino acids. V lost 7 bases to trimming and J lost 2 bases; unmatched junction nucleotides: 8. Germline CDR1 and CDR2: MDHEN and SYDVKM. DNA of the CDR3: TGTGCCAGCACCCGGACAGGCCCCCCCTACGAGCAGTACTTC. Protein sequence: CASTRTGPPYEQYF.

The chain joins TRBV6-6 to TRBJ2-1; 10 bases are a match to TRBD2. CDR1 is MNHNY, CDR2 SVGAGI, per germline (reference sequence). This CDR3 has 15 amino acids. The V segment lost 10 bases and the J segment 6 bases; nucleotides outside the gene matches: 12. CDR3 nucleotides: TGTGCCACTCATTCGTGGTCTAGCGGGAGCAATGAGCAGTTCTTC. This gives the protein CATHSWSSGSNEQFF.

The chain couples TRBV9 to TRBJ2-3, with D perhaps matching TRBD1 (6 bases). With 3 bases removed from V and 2 bases from J, the gap between germline ends came to 13 bases. Germline V gene sequence: CDR1 SGDLS, CDR2 YYNGEE. The CDR3 consists of 15 residues. The CDR3 loop reads CASSGQDRLTDTQYF. Written as DNA, the CDR3 is TGTGCCAGCAGCGGACAGGACAGACTCACAGATACGCAGTATTTT.

For the CDR3, the DNA is TGTGCCAGCAGTCCTGGACAGGGACGACCGCGCGAGCAGTACTTC. Amino acids: CASSPGQGRPREQYF. The rearrangement links TRBV6-9 to TRBJ2-7; the match to TRBD1 covers 8 bases. The CDR3 sequence is 15 residues long. V gave up 5 bases and J gave up 6 bases; unmatched junction bases: 12. The germline V gene has CDR1 MNHGY and CDR2 SVAAGI.